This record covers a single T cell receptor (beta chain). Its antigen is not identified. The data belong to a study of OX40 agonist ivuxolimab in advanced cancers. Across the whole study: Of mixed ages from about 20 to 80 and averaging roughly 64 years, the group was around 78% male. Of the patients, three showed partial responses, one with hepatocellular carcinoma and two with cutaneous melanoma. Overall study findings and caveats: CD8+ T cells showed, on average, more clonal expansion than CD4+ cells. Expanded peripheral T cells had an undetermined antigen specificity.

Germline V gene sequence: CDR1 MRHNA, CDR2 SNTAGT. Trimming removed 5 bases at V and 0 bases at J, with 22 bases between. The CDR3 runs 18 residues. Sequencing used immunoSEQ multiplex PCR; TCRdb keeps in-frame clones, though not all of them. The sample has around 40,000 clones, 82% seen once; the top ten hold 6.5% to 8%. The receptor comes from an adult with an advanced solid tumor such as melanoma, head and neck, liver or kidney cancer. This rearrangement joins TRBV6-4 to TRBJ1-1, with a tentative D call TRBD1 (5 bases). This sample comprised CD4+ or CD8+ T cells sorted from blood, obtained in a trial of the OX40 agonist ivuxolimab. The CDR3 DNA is TGTGCCAGCAGTTACTACAATCGGGGAGGGGCAATGAACACTGAAGCTTTCTTT. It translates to CASSYYNRGGAMNTEAFF.